Sequencing of this TCR beta chain was carried out in a study of cytomegalovirus exposure and HLA in healthy donors (dated by TCRdb to between 2016 and 2019). Background on the whole study: According to an earlier analysis of 550 to 750 of the donors, about 179 million T cells yielded 90 million to 130 million unique TCR beta sequences and 276 Gb of sequence data. A later analysis re-analyzed previously published TCR beta repertoires from 666 donors and added high-resolution HLA genotyping to study TCR occurrence patterns. Among the roughly 400 genotyped donors, around 79% belonged to the genetic ancestry cluster associated with self-reported Caucasian donors. HLA typing covered class I and class II loci at four-digit resolution. The later analysis used no new phenotypic data to find candidate immune exposures, relying instead on TCR beta sequences and their occurrence across donors. A later genetic analysis used genome-wide SNP genotypes for about 60% of the roughly 700 donors, treating that subset as a discovery cohort. Across roughly 420 genotyped donors of the cohort, an average of roughly 250,000 unique TCR beta nucleotide sequences per donor were sequenced, and around 19% of those sequences were non-productive. The study aimed to test whether cataloging public T cell receptors could reveal signatures of past pathogen exposure. Approximately 330 gigabases of sequencing data and around 85 million unique TCR sequences made up an early release that covered some 640 HLA-typed donors. Roughly five DR-DQ haplotypes were treated as single units for association and clustering because of strong linkage in the cohort. To predict cytomegalovirus infection status, the study combined high-throughput TCR immunosequencing, statistical association of individual TCRs with disease status, and machine learning. Every repertoire in the discovery cohort had been generated on one and the same sequencing platform. In addition to the first cohort of approximately 650 subjects, a separate validation cohort of approximately 120 different subjects was used. Donor age, sex, ethnicity and CMV serostatus were collected together with the repertoire data. An earlier analysis of more than 450 of the donors used high-throughput TCR beta sequencing to judge whether each TCR beta V gene segment behaved as functional or pseudogenic. The number of donors typed differed by locus, with roughly 620-630 for A, B, C, DRB1 and DQB1, roughly 520 for DQA1, under 610 for DPA1, and approximately 470 for DPB1. Using immunosequencing, the study profiled T cell repertoires from about 610 subjects and related those repertoires to cytomegalovirus serostatus.

The cohort was made up of approximately 670 healthy bone marrow donors. Cohort members were all nominally healthy when sampled, although unrecorded immune exposures were likely present. The donor was CMV seropositive and was included in the group of 289 seropositive cohort members. A peripheral blood sample was provided by each donor, and peripheral blood mononuclear cells were used for TCR beta sequencing. Genomic DNA extraction from the blood cell samples was performed with the Qiagen DNeasy Blood Extraction Kit. Of note for this clone: The antigen it recognizes is unknown.

The receptor library was made with the immunoSEQ multiplex PCR assay. The multiplex PCR relied on a mix of 60 forward primers for TCR Vbeta segments and 13 reverse primers for TCR Jbeta segments. The CDR3 region of rearranged TCR beta genes was amplified from genomic DNA by a multiplex PCR assay. On the Illumina HiSeq System, the amplified TCR beta libraries were sequenced as 87-base-pair reads. The study's processing was this. In a later analysis, roughly 80 million unique TCR beta chains were counted across the roughly 670 repertoires, and roughly 11 million of these chains were shared by at least two donors. Raw reads were error-corrected and collapsed into unique sequences by a nearest-neighbor algorithm in which closely related sequences were merged to remove PCR and sequencing errors. V, D and J gene segments were assigned by aligning CDR3 sequences to IMGT reference sequences. Each retained sequence needed at least a six-nucleotide match to both a V gene segment and a J gene segment. A rearrangement was called productive if the CDR3 had no stop codons and remained in frame with V and J, and every other rearrangement was called non-productive. Following IMGT convention, CDR3 was defined as the stretch from the second conserved V-encoded cysteine to the conserved J-encoded phenylalanine. The earlier analysis of 500 to 650 of the donors excluded any sequence lacking an unambiguous match to a single V gene segment. An earlier analysis of fewer than 750 of the donors classified V segments as functional when productive rearrangements were above 56.7% and as segregating when the standard deviation between donors was above 5%. A statistical classification framework was built to diagnose cytomegalovirus status from the catalog of TCR beta chain sequences. In a later analysis, V and J genes were assigned by comparing TCR nucleotide sequences against IMGT/GENE-DB human TR gene sequences. Using the TCRdist pipeline, a later analysis assigned CDR3 sequences along with most-parsimonious VDJ recombination scenarios. In a later analysis, each TCR beta chain was defined by its CDR3 amino acid sequence together with its V-gene family, and reads lacking a unique V-gene family were excluded. In a later analysis, some 600 highly shared, low-generation-probability nucleotide sequences were removed to address suspected cross-contamination and a sequencing artifact. In a later analysis, a clonal expansion index for each public chain was calculated from normalized within-repertoire ranks of inferred template counts. In a later analysis, generation probabilities were computed using a VDJ recombination model fitted to out-of-frame rearrangements, and the results were checked against IGoR. In a later analysis, hypergeometric tests were used to score TCR-TCR, TCR-HLA and TCR-CMV co-occurrence, with a repertoire-size bias correction applied to TCR pairs. A later analysis estimated false discovery rates by permuting HLA or CMV assignments 20 times. A later analysis grouped co-occurring TCRs with DBSCAN, adding TCRdist sequence similarity when clustering within HLA-allele-positive subsets. Repertoires with fewer than 30,000 or more than 120,000 public chains were left out of co-occurrence clustering, as were about 5 repertoires with anomalous nucleotide sharing. TCRdb retrieved this table from immuneACCESS and kept in-frame rearrangements only. Not all clones are present; in checked studies, unresolved V genes account for under half, and no reason is known for the remainder. D and trimming come from the DNA, and the V and J calls and clone size come from that table. The data table for this sample lists about 200,000 clones. 1.1% of the sample is held by the ten biggest clonotypes.

The study at large found these results: A total of 150 to 200 TCR beta chains were listed by the study as associated with cytomegalovirus. According to a later analysis, parvovirus B19, influenza, CMV and Epstein-Barr virus appeared linked to several top co-occurrence clusters. The authors suggested that the approach could potentially be extended to other disease states and immunological phenotypes. Some IMGT-functional V segments, including TRBV6-2 and TRBV6-3, could not be told apart with the 87-base-pair reads, so those segments were excluded. Most CMV-associated TCR beta chains appeared to be HLA-restricted in a later analysis, and the HLA associations seemed to be driven largely by CMV exposure. Presence/absence analyses assumed roughly uniform sequencing depth across donors, an assumption that may not hold. Correlated functional status among segregating V segments might reflect linkage disequilibrium, but an unknown experimental factor could not be ruled out. In vitro tests confirmed that a few of the cytomegalovirus-associated TCR beta chains recognize cytomegalovirus antigens. The classifier was reported to diagnose cytomegalovirus status with high specificity and sensitivity in both the original and validation cohorts. In an earlier analysis of fewer than 700 of the donors, most TCR beta V segments appeared in productive rearrangements about 87% or about 30% of the time, broadly matching IMGT annotations. In a later analysis, over 15,000 TCR beta sequences were associated with specific HLA alleles at a false discovery rate of 0.05. The earlier analysis of 587 of the donors excluded around 17 rarely observed V segments, including chromosome 9 orphons, because counts were too low. HLA typing was unavailable for some donors at each locus, so association tests used only the typed subset. Compared with equally common non-associated chains, HLA-associated TCR beta chains in a later analysis were more clonally expanded and had lower generation probabilities. Across donors, most TCR sequences were observed very rarely, whereas some public TCRs were present in many individuals. A cluster of highly shared sequence variants was judged likely to represent a technical artifact of the sequencing pipeline. The only immune exposure information available for the cohort was CMV serostatus. When HLA alleles, especially DR and DQ, strongly co-occurred, TCR associations were difficult to assign to individual alleles. A further reported finding was that TCR beta sequences accurately predicted the HLA-A and HLA-B alleles for most subjects in the first cohort. The cohort was sequenced for TCR beta chains only, and without alpha or paired-chain data the features that could be detected were limited. According to a later genetic analysis, donors in an Asian-associated ancestry cluster had fewer N-insertions in productive TCRs than the approximately 650-donor mean. According to a later analysis, TCR association rates differed among HLA loci, with DRB1 alleles showing the most associated TCRs and HLA-C alleles showing the fewest. An association between a missense DCLRE1C variant and V-gene and J-gene trimming of TCR beta chains was found in a later genetic analysis and replicated in an independent cohort.

The CDR3 goes from the cysteine to the phenylalanine over 14 residues. Solely the CDR3 DNA is kept, with 42 bases framed from the first base. Relative to germline, V is 8 bases shorter and J is 0 bases shorter, with 13 bases between their ends. According to the germline V gene (reference sequence), CDR1 reads LNHDA and CDR2 reads SQIVND. This sequence was found in a girl between 2 and 10 years old in good health and CMV-seropositive. The V and J segments used are TRBV19 and TRBJ1-2; the D gene is perhaps TRBD1, on 6 matching bases. The material sequenced was PBMCs. The DNA sequence reads TGTGCCAGTTCGCAGGGGTTCACTAACTATGGCTACACCTTC. This encodes CASSQGFTNYGYTF. Joined to the reference TRBV19 and TRBJ1-2 proteins, this CDR3 gives the full variable domain: DGGITQSPKYLFRKEGQNVTLSCEQNLNHDAMYWYRQDPGQGLRLIYYSQIVNDFQKGDIAEGYSVSREKKESFPLTVTSAQKNPTAFYLCASSQGFTNYGYTFGSGTRLTVV.